This T cell receptor (beta chain) was retrieved from a study of control samples from healthy donors and cancer patients. This CDR3 contains 15 residues. V was pared by 4 bases and J by 8 bases, with 12 bases of the junction left unmatched. Germline CDR1 and CDR2: SGHRS and YFSETQ. Sequenced by immunoSEQ multiplex PCR; TCRdb stores in-frame clones only, minus some. Seen here are about 140,000 clones, roughly 89% observed once, and the top ten hold approximately 10%. The sample comprised blood. The clonotype originates from a man aged 25-40 years in good health. The rearrangement joins TRBV5-1 to TRBJ2-1; the match to TRBD2 covers 7 bases. The CDR3 DNA reads TGCGCCAGCAGCGGGAGGGGCATGGGGCGCGATGAGCAGTTCTTC. Translation: CASSGRGMGRDEQFF.